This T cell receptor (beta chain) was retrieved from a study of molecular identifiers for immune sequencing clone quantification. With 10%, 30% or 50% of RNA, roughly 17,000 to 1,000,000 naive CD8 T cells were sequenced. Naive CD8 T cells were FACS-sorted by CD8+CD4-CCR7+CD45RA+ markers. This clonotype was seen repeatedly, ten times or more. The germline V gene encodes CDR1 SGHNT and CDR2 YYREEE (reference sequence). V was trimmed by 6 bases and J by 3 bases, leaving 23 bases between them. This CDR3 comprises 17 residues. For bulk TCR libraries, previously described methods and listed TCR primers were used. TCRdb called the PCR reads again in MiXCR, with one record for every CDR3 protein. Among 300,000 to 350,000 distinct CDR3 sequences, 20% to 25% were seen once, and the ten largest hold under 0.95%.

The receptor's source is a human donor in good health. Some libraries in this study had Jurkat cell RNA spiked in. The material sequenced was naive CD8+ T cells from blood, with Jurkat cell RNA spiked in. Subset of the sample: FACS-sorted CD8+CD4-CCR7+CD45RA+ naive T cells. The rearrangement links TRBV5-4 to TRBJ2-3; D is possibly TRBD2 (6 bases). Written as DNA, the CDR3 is TGTGCCAGCACCAATCCGGGGACTCCCCTTACTACAGATACGCAGTATTTT. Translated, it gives CASTNPGTPLTTDTQYF.